These T cell receptor beta chains were read from a single sample in a study of cytomegalovirus exposure and HLA in healthy donors. Method: immunoSEQ multiplex PCR; TCRdb's copy keeps in-frame clones and lacks some. Of about 110,000 clones listed, around 73% were seen once; the top ten hold approximately 5%. The sample was PBMCs. Every receptor here comes from a woman between 25 and 40 years old in good health and CMV-seropositive. Both conserved end residues are part of each CDR3. A D gene is named only where the DNA matches it firmly. Size values are once, few and many counts, or a class for expanded clones, and some rows have none.

D,V,size,J,DNA,CDR3
TRBD1,TRBV7-8,NA,TRBJ2-1,TGTGCCAGCAGCTTAGGGCCGGGACAGATGCAAGGGGGTTCCTACAATGAGCAGTTCTTC,CASSLGPGQMQGGSYNEQFF
TRBD1,TRBV10-3,NA,TRBJ2-7,TGTGCCAGTCGGGACAGGGACGACGAGCAGTACTTC,CASRDRDDEQYF
NA,TRBV10-3,NA,TRBJ1-3,TGTGCCATCAGTGTTGAGGGTGGAAACACCATATATTTT,CAISVEGGNTIYF
NA,TRBV5-8,NA,TRBJ1-2,TGTGCCAGCAGTTTTACTCCCGAGGCCGGCTCGGGCTATGGCTACACCTTC,CASSFTPEAGSGYGYTF
TRBD2,TRBV19,NA,TRBJ2-5,TGTGCCAGTAACACCGGGAGGGGTGTAGAGACCCAGTACTTC,CASNTGRGVETQYF
TRBD1,TRBV18,NA,TRBJ2-3,TGTGCCAGCCACCGGGACAGGGCTTCAGATACGCAGTATTTT,CASHRDRASDTQYF
TRBD1,TRBV18,NA,TRBJ1-4,TGTGCCAGCTCCCGGGACAGGAACGATGAAAAACTGTTTTTT,CASSRDRNDEKLFF
NA,TRBV29-1,NA,TRBJ2-1,TGCAGCGTCCTGCCCGGGGGCAATGAGCAGTTCTTC,CSVLPGGNEQFF
NA,TRBV19,NA,TRBJ1-2,TGTGCCAGTAGTAAATTGGAAGGTGGGGGGGGCTATGGCTACACCTTC,CASSKLEGGGGYGYTF
NA,TRBV9,NA,TRBJ1-1,TGTGCCAGCAGCGGGGCGGGTCACACTGAAGCTTTCTTT,CASSGAGHTEAFF
TRBD1,TRBV5-5,NA,TRBJ1-1,TGTGCCAGCAGCTTGGCGTCAGGGGGATGGACTGAAGCTTTCTTT,CASSLASGGWTEAFF
TRBD1,TRBV10-3,NA,TRBJ2-5,TGTGCCATCAGTAGCCAAGACAGGGCAGAGACCCAGTACTTC,CAISSQDRAETQYF
NA,TRBV7-3,NA,TRBJ2-1,TGTGCCAGCAGCTTAGGGGGTGGACAGAGTGGGTGGAATGAGCAGTTCTTC,CASSLGGGQSGWNEQFF
TRBD2,TRBV5-4,once,TRBJ2-1,TGTGCCAGCAGCTTGGAAGCGGGGGCGTACAATGAGCAGTTCTTC,CASSLEAGAYNEQFF
TRBD1,TRBV6-5,few,TRBJ2-7,TGTGCCAGCAGCCCGGGACAGTACTACGAGCAGTACTTC,CASSPGQYYEQYF
NA,TRBV30,NA,TRBJ1-3,TGTGCCTGGAGGCTACCGCCCGGAAACACCATATATTTT,CAWRLPPGNTIYF
NA,TRBV7-8,NA,TRBJ2-5,TGTGCCAGCAGCTTATCTCCATTAGCGGTCCAAGAGACCCAGTACTTC,CASSLSPLAVQETQYF
NA,TRBV25-1,NA,TRBJ1-2,TGTGCCAGCAGGGACGACAGGTCCTATGGCTACACCTTC,CASRDDRSYGYTF
TRBD1,TRBV29-1,NA,TRBJ1-1,TGCAGCGGCAGGGGGTGGCAGGTTGAAGCTTTCTTT,CSGRGWQVEAFF
NA,TRBV28,NA,TRBJ2-1,TGTGCCAGCAGGCCTGCCGGGGAGAATGAGCAGTTCTTC,CASRPAGENEQFF
NA,TRBV6-1,NA,TRBJ1-4,TGTGCCAGCAGTGAACGGGATACCTCCAATCCTCTAACTAATGAAAAACTGTTTTTT,CASSERDTSNPLTNEKLFF
NA,TRBV6-1,NA,TRBJ1-2,TGTGCCAGCAGTGTATGGGACACCGCTAACTATGGCTACACCTTC,CASSVWDTANYGYTF
TRBD1,TRBV9,NA,TRBJ2-1,TGTGCCAGCAGCCCCCGGACAGGTACCTACAATGAGCAGTTCTTC,CASSPRTGTYNEQFF
NA,TRBV10-1,NA,TRBJ2-2,TGCGCCAGCAGTAACTCGATCAACACCGGGGAGCTGTTTTTT,CASSNSINTGELFF
TRBD1,TRBV11-2,once,TRBJ1-1,TGTGCCAGCAGCAATAGACAGGGCGTGAACACTGAAGCTTTCTTT,CASSNRQGVNTEAFF
NA,TRBV5-4,NA,TRBJ1-2,TGTGCCAGCAGCTTAGGCGAAGCGAGTTACTATGGCTACACCTTC,CASSLGEASYYGYTF
NA,TRBV10-3,NA,TRBJ1-2,TGTGCCAGCAGTGACCAGGGAAGCGATGTAGACTATGGCTACACCTTC,CASSDQGSDVDYGYTF
NA,TRBV7-6,NA,TRBJ1-3,TGTGCCAGCAGCAACCAGGGCTCTGGAAACACCATATATTTT,CASSNQGSGNTIYF
TRBD1,TRBV18,NA,TRBJ1-2,TGTGCCAGCTCACAAAACATCCCGGGACAGGAGAACTATGGCTACACCTTC,CASSQNIPGQENYGYTF
TRBD1,TRBV5-8,few,TRBJ1-4,TGTGCCAGCAGTACAGGGGGCCTTGGCGAAAAACTGTTTTTT,CASSTGGLGEKLFF
NA,TRBV9,few,TRBJ1-1,TGTGCCAGCAGCGTAGTTCGTCAGGGCGGCACTGAAGCTTTCTTT,CASSVVRQGGTEAFF
TRBD1,TRBV5-5,NA,TRBJ1-2,TGTGCCAGCAGCTTGGCAGGACAGGGGTCGTACACCTTC,CASSLAGQGSYTF
NA,TRBV6-5,few,TRBJ2-7,TGTGCCAGCAGTTCCTTACCTACCGACAGGACCTACGAGCAGTACTTC,CASSSLPTDRTYEQYF
NA,TRBV5-4,NA,TRBJ1-1,TGTGCCAGCAGCCTATACAGGGAAACTGAAGCTTTCTTT,CASSLYRETEAFF
NA,TRBV5-4,NA,TRBJ2-3,TGTGCCAGCAGCGCACTAGAGACAGATACGCAGTATTTT,CASSALETDTQYF
TRBD2,TRBV4-1,few,TRBJ2-5,TGCGCCAGCAGCCAAGATCTGACTAGCGGGGAGACCCAGTACTTC,CASSQDLTSGETQYF
TRBD2,TRBV6-1,NA,TRBJ2-2,TGTGCCAGCAGTGCCGGGAGGGGGGCAATCAACACCGGGGAGCTGTTTTTT,CASSAGRGAINTGELFF
NA,TRBV29-1,few,TRBJ1-1,TGCAGCGTTGAAAAGGCAGGGGCGAACACTGAAGCTTTCTTT,CSVEKAGANTEAFF
NA,TRBV6-6,NA,TRBJ2-2,TGTGCCAGCAGTTCACAGGGGAACACCGGGGAGCTGTTTTTT,CASSSQGNTGELFF
NA,TRBV7-6,NA,TRBJ2-1,TGTGCCAGCAGCCCTCGGGACAAGGTCTCCGGTGAGCAGTTCTTC,CASSPRDKVSGEQFF
NA,TRBV9,NA,TRBJ2-5,TGTGCCAGCAGCGTAGAGGGCGCCCCGGTGGAGGCCCAGTACTTC,CASSVEGAPVEAQYF
NA,TRBV19,NA,TRBJ1-4,TGTGCCAGTAGGACAACAGGTGTGGTAGCGGGAGAAAAACTGTTTTTT,CASRTTGVVAGEKLFF
NA,TRBV5-1,few,TRBJ2-1,TGCGCCAGCAGCTTGGCCGCGACTAGCGTATACCAGGGGGGCTACAATGAGCAGTTCTTC,CASSLAATSVYQGGYNEQFF
TRBD1,TRBV7-7,once,TRBJ2-1,TGTGCTAGCAGCTTAGCGCAAGGGGGCGCGTCCTACAATGAGCAGTTCTTC,CASSLAQGGASYNEQFF
TRBD2,TRBV5-1,NA,TRBJ2-2,TGCGCCAGCAGTCGATCGACTAGCGGGTCGGTCGGGGAGCTGTTTTTT,CASSRSTSGSVGELFF
NA,TRBV28,once,TRBJ2-7,TGTGCCAGCAGGCCGCCTGGGGGCTACTACGAGCAGTACTTC,CASRPPGGYYEQYF
TRBD1,TRBV7-6,NA,TRBJ1-1,TGTGCCAGCAGCCCGGGACAGGGGCCGGACACTGAAGCTTTCTTT,CASSPGQGPDTEAFF
NA,TRBV18,NA,TRBJ2-7,TGTGCCAGCTCACAGGGGCTTTCCTACGAGCAGTACTTC,CASSQGLSYEQYF
NA,TRBV10-3,NA,TRBJ2-5,TGTGCCATCAGTGAAGGACTCCCCGGGGAGACCCAGTACTTC,CAISEGLPGETQYF
NA,TRBV7-3,NA,TRBJ1-5,TGTGCCAGCAGCCAAGGGGGAGCGGTTGGCCAGCCCCAGCATTTT,CASSQGGAVGQPQHF
TRBD1,TRBV10-3,NA,TRBJ1-2,TGTGCCATTTCTGGCCAGGGGAGGCTAACAGGGGACTATGGCTACACCTTC,CAISGQGRLTGDYGYTF
NA,TRBV14,few,TRBJ2-3,TGTGCCAGCAGCCAAGATTACGGGTTTAGAGATACGCAGTATTTT,CASSQDYGFRDTQYF
TRBD2,TRBV4-1,NA,TRBJ2-7,TGCGCCAGCAGCCAAGCTGGGTCCGCTAGCGGGGCCTACGAGCAGTACTTC,CASSQAGSASGAYEQYF
NA,TRBV9,NA,TRBJ2-7,TGTGCCAGCAGCGTAGCTCGGGATGTTCACGAGCAGTACTTC,CASSVARDVHEQYF
TRBD1,TRBV6-1,NA,TRBJ2-7,TGTGCCAGCAGTGAAGAGACAGGGGGTGGACGCGAGCAGTACTTC,CASSEETGGGREQYF
NA,TRBV2,few,TRBJ2-7,TGTGTTAGCAAGCAGAAGGCGGCATACGAGCAGTACTTC,CVSKQKAAYEQYF
TRBD2,TRBV15,NA,TRBJ2-7,TGTGCCACCAGCAGAGACCTAGCGGGAATCAACGAGCAGTACTTC,CATSRDLAGINEQYF